Following are 7 T cell receptor beta chains from one sample sequenced in a study of vaccination effects on CD4 cells after COVID-19. Their antigen targets remain unknown. The protocol was immunoSEQ multiplex PCR, while the TCRdb copy is restricted to in-frame clones and leaves out a portion. This sample has about 41,000 clones; roughly 70% occur once, and the top ten carry approximately 24%. With the ViraFEST assay, the study expanded antigen-specific CD4+ T cells using viral peptide pools, then sequenced them. CD4+ T cells were isolated after around 10 days of culture. Vaccinated recipients, who were negative for nucleocapsid antibodies, had no history of SARS-CoV-2 infection. This sample comprised CD4+ T cells from PBMCs cultured with HCoV-OC43 spike peptides, obtained before COVID-19 vaccination. As for subset: HCoV-OC43 spike overlapping peptide pool stimulation. These receptors all come from a human donor who received a COVID-19 vaccine.

The chain combines TRBV18 with TRBJ2-1; 10 bases are shared with TRBD2. J gave up 9 bases and V 5 bases, and 16 bases lay outside the gene matches. Germline V gene data show CDR1 as KGHSH and CDR2 as LQKENI. The length of the CDR3 is 17 residues. This CDR3 reads CASSSGVQLAGTGEQFF. CDR3 nucleotide sequence: TGTGCCAGCTCATCGGGGGTACAACTAGCGGGAACGGGTGAGCAGTTCTTC.

This chain joins TRBV28 and TRBJ1-2; possible D gene TRBD1, 6 bases. Germline CDR1 is MDHEN and CDR2 is SYDVKM. V was clipped by 1 base and J by 4 bases, with 16 bases between them. The CDR3 runs 16 residues. CDR3: CASSLSDNRVGYGYTF. CDR3 DNA: TGTGCCAGCAGTTTATCTGATAACAGGGTCGGCTATGGCTACACCTTC.

This chain uses TRBV6-6 with TRBJ2-7; maybe TRBD1 (5 bases). This CDR3 spans 14 amino acids. Germline V gene lookup returns CDR1 MNHNY and CDR2 SVGAGI (reference sequence). V was shortened by 2 bases and J by 6 bases, with 14 bases between the two germline ends. CDR3 region: CASSYRQGSSEQYF. The CDR3 bases are TGTGCCAGCAGTTACCGGCAGGGCTCTTCCGAGCAGTACTTC.

The chain links TRBV6-5 to TRBJ2-3, with D perhaps being TRBD1 or TRBD2 (6 bases each). CDR1 MNHEY and CDR2 SVGAGI come from the germline V gene. There are 13 residues in the CDR3. The V end was cut by 11 bases, the J end by 6 bases, with 18 bases between. The CDR3 DNA sequence: TGTGCCGCGTCGTGGGGGGCGGCGGATACGCAGTATTTT. It encodes CAASWGAADTQYF.

The chain uses TRBV21-1 and TRBJ1-5. TRBV21-1 constitutes a pseudogene. The CDR3 loop spans 17 amino acids. CDR3 bases: TGTGCCAGCAGCAAAGCGCTTTTGAGGCTGAGCAATCAGCCCCAGCATTTT. Translation gives CASSKALLRLSNQPQHF.

CDR3 sequence reads: CASSQDMGQGATF. DNA for the CDR3: TGTGCCAGCAGCCAAGATATGGGACAGGGGGCCACCTTC. V is TRBV3-1 (or the pseudogene TRBV3-2) and J is TRBJ1-2; 12 bases align to TRBD1. Germline lookup yields CDR1 LGHDT and CDR2 YNNKEL (reference sequence). V gave up 0 bases and J gave up 13 bases; unmatched junction bases: 3. This CDR3 contains 13 residues.

J is TRBJ2-7 and V is TRBV5-1; 16 bases map to TRBD2. The ends lost 0 bases at V and 12 bases at J; junction bases unmatched: 9. The CDR3 length is 16 residues. Germline V gene data show CDR1 as SGHRS and CDR2 as YFSETQ. The CDR3: CASSLEPGLAGGQGYF. CDR3 coding DNA: TGCGCCAGCAGCTTGGAACCGGGACTAGCGGGGGGGCAAGGGTACTTC.